The 30 T cell receptor beta chains below all came from one sample that was sequenced in a study of blood T cell repertoires in COVID-19. The method was immunoSEQ multiplex PCR; TCRdb's version includes in-frame clones alone and lacks a portion of them. The profile covers 150,000 to 200,000 clones, with 75% to 90% appearing a single time and about 0.77% taken by the ten largest. Source material: PBMCs or T cells enriched from blood (not recorded which). The origin of the receptors is a woman under 30 who had recovered from COVID-19.

The J gene is TRBJ2-5, the V gene TRBV7-9, with D perhaps matching TRBD2 (5 bases). Germline V lookup: CDR1 SEHNR, CDR2 FQNEAQ (reference sequence). V was clipped by 5 bases and J by 1 base, with 17 bases between them. This CDR3 is 16 amino acids long. The CDR3 protein is CASSPTGTRSQETQYF. In nucleotides, the CDR3 is TGTGCCAGCAGCCCGACCGGAACTAGGTCCCAAGAGACCCAGTACTTC.

The rearrangement uses TRBV30 and TRBJ2-2; possible D gene TRBD2, 6 bases. Germline assignment: CDR1 GTSNPN and CDR2 SVGIG (reference sequence). Trimming removed 5 bases at V and 6 bases at J, with 13 bases between. This CDR3 region has 13 residues. The CDR3, as DNA: TGTGCCTGGGGCAGGAGGGCCCCCGGGGAGCTGTTTTTT. Translation: CAWGRRAPGELFF. Together with reference TRBV30 and TRBJ2-2, the CDR3 gives the full variable domain: SQTIHQWPATLVQPVGSPLSLECTVEGTSNPNLYWYRQAAGRGLQLLFYSVGIGQISSEVPQNLSASRPQDRQFILSSKKLLLSDSGFYLCAWGRRAPGELFFGEGSRLTVL.

The V and J genes are TRBV7-3 and TRBJ2-1; the D gene is possibly TRBD1 (7 bases). V lost 3 bases, J lost 8 bases, and 14 bases lay in between. The germline gives CDR1 SGHTA, CDR2 FQGTGA. The CDR3 loop spans 14 amino acids. In nucleotides, the CDR3 is TGTGCCAGCAGCTTCGACAGGGAGGAAGATGAGCAGTTCTTC. Amino acid sequence: CASSFDREEDEQFF. Variable domain in full (rest from reference TRBV7-3 and TRBJ2-1): GAGVSQTPSNKVTEKGKYVELRCDPISGHTALYWYRQSLGQGPEFLIYFQGTGAADDSGLPNDRFFAVRPEGSVSTLKIQRTERGDSAVYLCASSFDREEDEQFFGPGTRLTVL.

The chain recombines TRBV6-5 with TRBJ2-7; no firm D call. Trimming took off 6 bases at V and 3 bases at J, with 12 bases between the two ends. The CDR3 extends over 13 amino acids. Germline CDR1 MNHEY, CDR2 SVGAGI. CDR3 in amino acids: CASSSTVDYEQYF. DNA for the CDR3: TGTGCCAGCAGCTCGACTGTAGACTACGAGCAGTACTTC.

The chain carries TRBV4-2 and TRBJ2-1; D unresolved. The CDR3 has 11 residues. The germline V gene encodes CDR1 LGHNA and CDR2 YNFKEQ. V lost 0 bases, J lost 11 bases, and 5 bases lay in between. The CDR3 DNA follows: TGTGCCAGCAGCCAAGACAACAAGCAGTTCTTC. Its protein is CASSQDNKQFF.

V is TRBV7-9 and J is TRBJ2-1; 8 nucleotides line up with TRBD2. The J segment lost 0 bases and the V segment lost 0 bases, leaving 4 bases of the junction unmatched. Germline-derived CDR1 and CDR2 are SEHNR and FQNEAQ (reference sequence). The CDR3 runs 17 residues. The CDR3: CASSLARGVNSYNEQFF. In DNA, the CDR3 is TGTGCCAGCAGCTTAGCGCGGGGGGTCAACTCCTACAATGAGCAGTTCTTC. The full variable domain, in which reference TRBV7-9 and TRBJ2-1 provide the parts outside the CDR3, is DTGVSQNPRHKITKRGQNVTFRCDPISEHNRLYWYRQTLGQGPEFLTYFQNEAQLEKSRLLSDRFSAERPKGSFSTLEIQRTEQGDSAMYLCASSLARGVNSYNEQFFGPGTRLTVL.

The chain uses TRBV3-1 (or the pseudogene TRBV3-2) and TRBJ2-5, with 9 bases lining up with TRBD2. The germline V gene has CDR1 LGHDT and CDR2 YNNKEL (reference sequence). This CDR3 is built from 14 residues. The J segment lost 7 bases and the V segment lost 7 bases, leaving 10 bases of the junction unmatched. CDR3 protein: CASTAGGRDVTQYF. CDR3 in DNA: TGTGCCAGCACGGCGGGAGGGAGGGACGTGACCCAGTACTTC.

J is TRBJ1-1 and V is TRBV28, with 7 positions matching TRBD1. Germline CDR1 is MDHEN and CDR2 is SYDVKM. The CDR3 runs to 15 residues. The V and J ends lost 3 bases and 1 base, in that order; junction bases with no gene match: 5. The CDR3 protein is CASSLQGGGNTEAFF. For the CDR3, the DNA is TGTGCCAGCAGTTTGCAAGGGGGCGGGAACACTGAAGCTTTCTTT.

This chain uses TRBV28 with TRBJ1-2; D uncertain. The germline V gene has CDR1 MDHEN and CDR2 SYDVKM. Trimming cost V 5 bases and J 8 bases, with 18 bases left between them. This CDR3 has 14 residues. As DNA, the CDR3 is TGTGCCAGCAGTCCCACTCGAGCTCTGAGAGGCTACACCTTC. Protein: CASSPTRALRGYTF.

The rearrangement uses TRBV28 and TRBJ1-6; TRBD1 agrees at 9 bases. Germline CDR1 MDHEN, CDR2 SYDVKM. J gave up 6 bases and V 8 bases, and 17 bases lay outside the gene matches. The CDR3 runs to 18 residues. This CDR3 reads CASELGQGILGTNSPLHF. CDR3 nucleotide sequence: TGTGCCAGCGAGCTAGGACAGGGGATTCTGGGGACTAATTCACCCCTCCACTTT.

The chain is built from TRBV5-6 and TRBJ2-6; possibly TRBD2 for D (5 bases). CDR3 length equals 16 residues. V shed 3 bases and J shed 1 base, with 11 bases lying between them. From germline, CDR1 is SGHDT and CDR2 YYEEEE. Written as DNA, the CDR3 is TGTGCCAGCAGCTGGACTGAGGTGTCTGGGGCCAACGTCCTGACTTTC. Amino acid sequence: CASSWTEVSGANVLTF.

This clone appeared a single time. The chain recombines TRBV7-2 with TRBJ1-2; TRBD1 agrees at 9 bases. Germline assignment: CDR1 SGHTA and CDR2 FQGNSA. The CDR3 is 15 amino acids. V trimming: 2 bases; J trimming: 8 bases; junction bases outside the gene matches: 9. CDR3 nucleotides: TGTGCCAGCAGCTTAAGATTGCGGACAGGGGACGGCTACACCTTC. This encodes CASSLRLRTGDGYTF.

The gene calls are TRBV6-5 and TRBJ1-5; weak D call: TRBD1 (5 bases). This CDR3 has 15 residues. The ends were cut back, 6 bases at V and 2 bases at J, with 14 bases in the middle. CDR1 is MNHEY, CDR2 SVGAGI, per germline. CDR3 coding DNA: TGTGCCAGCAGACTCGACGCCAGGGGCAATCAGCCCCAGCATTTT. It is translated as CASRLDARGNQPQHF.

The chain employs TRBV7-2 and TRBJ2-3; 10 bases align to TRBD2. The CDR3 contains 18 residues. Looked up from germline, CDR1 is SGHTA and CDR2 is FQGNSA. V was clipped by 5 bases and J by 0 bases; unmatched bases: 11. CDR3 amino acids: CASSDPRGAGGSTDTQYF. CDR3 in DNA: TGTGCCAGCAGCGATCCCAGGGGAGCGGGAGGGAGCACAGATACGCAGTATTTT.

The chain has TRBV6-5 and TRBJ2-1; maybe TRBD2 (5 bases). The CDR3 is made up of 16 amino acids. V was pared by 2 bases and J by 6 bases, with 17 bases between. Germline V gene sequence: CDR1 MNHEY, CDR2 SVGAGI. The CDR3 DNA sequence: TGTGCCAGCAGTTACGGACTCCCGGACCAAAGCAATGAGCAGTTCTTC. This encodes CASSYGLPDQSNEQFF.

Here the CDR3 reads CASSPLWDRPYEQYF. CDR3 DNA sequence: TGTGCCAGCAGTCCGCTCTGGGACAGACCCTACGAGCAGTACTTC. This chain connects TRBV28 to TRBJ2-7; TRBD1 agrees at 7 bases. The V gene's germline CDR1 is MDHEN and CDR2 SYDVKM. Trimming cost V 5 bases and J 2 bases; bases outside gene matches: 9. This CDR3 spans 15 amino acids.

The gene calls are TRBV10-3 and TRBJ2-7, with 7 bases aligning to TRBD1. Germline assignment: CDR1 ENHRY and CDR2 SYGVKD. After removal of 0 bases from V and 1 base from J, the junction contained 6 bases not matched to a gene. The CDR3 extends over 16 amino acids. The DNA of the CDR3 is TGTGCCATCAGTGAGTCAACCCCACAGGGGTCCTACGAGCAGTACTTC. This translates into CAISESTPQGSYEQYF.

For this clone: One end of the junction varies from germline; a read error may be responsible. The chain joins TRBV5-1 to TRBJ2-7; D not certain. CDR1 and CDR2 (germline): SGHRS, YFSETQ. The CDR3 is 13 amino acids. CDR3 amino acids: CASSLGGSDEQYF. CDR3 sequence (DNA): TGCGCCAGCAGCTTGGGCGGCTCCGACGAGCAGTACTTC.

The chain employs TRBV27 and TRBJ2-6, with 7 bases identical to TRBD2. The CDR3 length is 15 residues. Losses at the gene ends were 7 bases for V and 5 bases for J; bases not matched to a gene: 8. CDR1 and CDR2 from the germline V gene are MNHEY and SMNVEV (reference sequence). This CDR3 is CASMAGDRRANVLTF. CDR3 bases: TGTGCCAGCATGGCGGGAGATAGGAGGGCCAACGTCCTGACTTTC. Drawing the rest from reference TRBV27 and TRBJ2-6, the complete variable domain is EAQVTQNPRYLITVTGKKLTVTCSQNMNHEYMSWYRQDPGLGLRQIYYSMNVEVTDKGDVPEGYKVSRKEKRNFPLILESPSPNQTSLYFCASMAGDRRANVLTFGAGSRLTVL.

The rearrangement uses TRBV9 and TRBJ2-6; possibly TRBD2 for D (6 bases). Trimming shortened V by 3 bases and J by 0 bases, and 16 bases separated the two germline ends. This CDR3 is 18 amino acids long. From germline, CDR1 is SGDLS and CDR2 YYNGEE. The CDR3 sequence is CASSAKLAGVSGANVLTF. The CDR3 bases are TGTGCCAGCAGCGCCAAACTAGCTGGCGTCTCTGGGGCCAACGTCCTGACTTTC.

The rearrangement joins TRBV23-1 to TRBJ2-1; 7 nucleotides match TRBD1. TRBV23-1 is marked as an open reading frame, function uncertain. This CDR3 contains 14 residues. V was pared by 0 bases and J by 6 bases, with 2 bases of the junction left unmatched. CDR3 coding DNA: TGCGCCAGCAGTCAATCGCCAGGGGGCAATGAGCAGTTCTTC. Amino acids: CASSQSPGGNEQFF.

This chain connects TRBV6-5 to TRBJ1-5, with a possible D match to TRBD1 (5 bases). The CDR3 totals 15 residues. V shed 6 bases and J shed 4 bases, with 16 bases lying between them. Germline V gene data show CDR1 as MNHEY and CDR2 as SVGAGI. CDR3 bases: TGTGCCAGCAGCTCATTGACGGGGGGGAATCAGCCCCAGCATTTT. It yields the protein CASSSLTGGNQPQHF.

This clone appeared once. The rearrangement joins TRBV13 to TRBJ2-1, with TRBD2 identical over 12 bases. Losses at the gene ends were 1 base for V and 7 bases for J; bases not matched to a gene: 8. Germline-derived CDR1 and CDR2 are PRHDT and FYEKMQ (reference sequence). This CDR3 spans 17 amino acids. The CDR3 reads CASSLDTLAGGGNEQFF. The CDR3 DNA reads TGTGCCAGCAGCTTAGATACCCTAGCGGGAGGGGGGAATGAGCAGTTCTTC.

The chain combines TRBV4-1 with TRBJ2-7, with D tentatively TRBD1 (7 bases). CDR1 and CDR2 (germline): MGHRA, YSYEKL. The CDR3 is made up of 15 amino acids. Trimming removed 4 bases from V and 2 bases from J, with 15 bases in between. The CDR3 sequence: CASSRGRGEAYEQYF. The DNA for the CDR3 is TGCGCCAGCAGCCGGGGCAGGGGGGAGGCCTACGAGCAGTACTTC.

The chain is built from TRBV5-1 and TRBJ2-7, with 9 bases that match TRBD1. Germline CDR1 and CDR2: SGHRS and YFSETQ. V lost 3 bases and J lost 4; bases outside the gene matches: 8. The CDR3 has 15 residues. The CDR3 DNA sequence: TGCGCCAGCAGCTCGGTCGGGACAGGGTTTTACGAGCAGTACTTC. Residues: CASSSVGTGFYEQYF.

The chain uses TRBV28 and TRBJ2-7; 8 nucleotides line up with TRBD1. Trimming at V came to 6 bases and at J to 11 bases, leaving 9 bases not matched to a gene. Germline values: CDR1 MDHEN, CDR2 SYDVKM. The CDR3 has 12 amino acids. CDR3 in amino acids: CASSRDRPPEYF. For the CDR3, the DNA is TGTGCCAGCAGCAGGGACAGGCCCCCAGAGTACTTC.

The genes are TRBV5-1 and TRBJ2-2; 12 bases match TRBD2. This CDR3 has 16 amino acids. Germline lookup yields CDR1 SGHRS and CDR2 YFSETQ. V lost 0 bases and J lost 6; bases outside the gene matches: 3. The CDR3 region is CASSLGLAGVAGELFF. Written as DNA, the CDR3 is TGCGCCAGCAGCTTGGGACTAGCGGGAGTAGCCGGGGAGCTGTTTTTT.

This clone was detected only a few times. The chain has TRBV18 and TRBJ1-2; D might be TRBD1 (5 bases). Germline V gene sequence: CDR1 KGHSH, CDR2 LQKENI. The CDR3 runs 14 residues. With 3 bases removed from V and 4 bases from J, the gap between germline ends came to 12 bases. The CDR3 region is CASSPDSVVYGYTF. In DNA, the CDR3 is TGTGCCAGCTCACCTGACAGTGTGGTCTATGGCTACACCTTC. The whole variable domain, remainder taken from reference TRBV18 and TRBJ1-2, is NAGVMQNPRHLVRRRGQEARLRCSPMKGHSHVYWYRQLPEEGLKFMVYLQKENIIDESGMPKERFSAEFPKEGPSILRIQQVVRGDSAAYFCASSPDSVVYGYTFGSGTRLTVV.

The gene calls are TRBV19 and TRBJ1-4; no reliable D call. V lost 3 bases to trimming and J lost 7 bases, with 15 bases between them. The CDR3 loop spans 15 amino acids. Germline CDR1 reads LNHDA; CDR2 reads SQIVND (reference sequence). CDR3 in amino acids: CASSMGDQAGEKLFF. CDR3 coding DNA: TGTGCCAGTAGTATGGGCGACCAAGCGGGTGAAAAACTGTTTTTT.

This rearrangement joins TRBV3-1 (or the pseudogene TRBV3-2) to TRBJ2-7, with 7 bases aligning to TRBD2. The CDR3 covers 15 residues. The V gene end was trimmed by 3 bases and the J gene end by 4 bases; junction bases not matched to a gene: 9. CDR1 is LGHDT and CDR2 is YNNKEL in the germline V gene (reference sequence). The CDR3 spells CASSQGRAPGYEQYF. CDR3 DNA: TGTGCCAGCAGCCAGGGGAGGGCCCCGGGGTACGAGCAGTACTTC.